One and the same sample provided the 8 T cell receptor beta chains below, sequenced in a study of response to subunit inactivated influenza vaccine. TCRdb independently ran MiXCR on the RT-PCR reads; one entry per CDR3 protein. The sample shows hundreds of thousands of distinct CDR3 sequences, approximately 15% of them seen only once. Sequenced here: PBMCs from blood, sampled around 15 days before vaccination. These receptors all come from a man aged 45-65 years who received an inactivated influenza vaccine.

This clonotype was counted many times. CDR3 coding DNA: TGTGCCAGCAGTTTAAATAGACCCCCAGGCTACGAGCAGTACTTC. This translates into CASSLNRPPGYEQYF. This chain joins TRBV27 and TRBJ2-7; the D is unclear. The CDR3 is made up of 15 amino acids. The germline CDR1 and CDR2 sequences are MNHEY and SMNVEV (reference sequence). V was clipped by 2 bases and J by 3 bases, with 14 bases between them.

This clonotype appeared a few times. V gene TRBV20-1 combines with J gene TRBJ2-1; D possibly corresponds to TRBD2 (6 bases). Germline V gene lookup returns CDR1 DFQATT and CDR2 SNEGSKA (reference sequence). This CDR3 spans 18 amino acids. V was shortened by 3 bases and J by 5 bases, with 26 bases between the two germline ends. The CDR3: CSASPSGGIIIQHNEQFF. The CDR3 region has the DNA TGCAGTGCTAGTCCATCCGGCGGGATAATCATCCAGCACAATGAGCAGTTCTTC.

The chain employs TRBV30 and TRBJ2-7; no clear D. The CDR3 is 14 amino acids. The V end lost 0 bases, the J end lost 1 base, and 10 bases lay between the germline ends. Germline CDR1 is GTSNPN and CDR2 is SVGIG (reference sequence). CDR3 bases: TGTGCCTGGAGTGTACCTGAAGAATCCTACGAGCAGTACTTC. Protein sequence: CAWSVPEESYEQYF.

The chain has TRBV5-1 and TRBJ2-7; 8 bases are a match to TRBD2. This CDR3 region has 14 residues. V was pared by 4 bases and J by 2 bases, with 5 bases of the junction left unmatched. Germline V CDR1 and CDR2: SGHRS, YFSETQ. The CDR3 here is CASSIQRGTYEQYF. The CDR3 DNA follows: TGCGCCAGCAGCATCCAGCGGGGGACCTACGAGCAGTACTTC.

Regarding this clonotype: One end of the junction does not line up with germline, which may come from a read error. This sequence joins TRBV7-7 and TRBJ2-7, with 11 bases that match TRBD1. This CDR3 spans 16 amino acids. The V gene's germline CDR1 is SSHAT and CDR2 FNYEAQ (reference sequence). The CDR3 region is CASSSLRDRGTYEQYF. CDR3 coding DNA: TGTGCTAGCAGCTCCCTCCGGGACAGGGGGACGTACGAGCAGTACTTC.

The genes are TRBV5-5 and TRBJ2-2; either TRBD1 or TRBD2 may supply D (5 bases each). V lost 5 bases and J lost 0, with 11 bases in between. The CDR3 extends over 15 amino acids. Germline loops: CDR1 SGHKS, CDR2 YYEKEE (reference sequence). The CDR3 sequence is CASRGDRPNTGELFF. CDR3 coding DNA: TGTGCCAGCAGAGGGGACCGCCCGAACACCGGGGAGCTGTTTTTT.

DNA of the CDR3: TGTGCCAGCAGCAAAATGACAGGGGAAGAGACCCAGTACTTC. Translation gives CASSKMTGEETQYF. This chain uses TRBV5-5 with TRBJ2-5; 8 bases match TRBD1. Germline trimming cut 4 bases from V and 3 bases from J; bases unmatched to any gene: 5. Germline assignment: CDR1 SGHKS and CDR2 YYEKEE (reference sequence). This CDR3 has 14 amino acids.

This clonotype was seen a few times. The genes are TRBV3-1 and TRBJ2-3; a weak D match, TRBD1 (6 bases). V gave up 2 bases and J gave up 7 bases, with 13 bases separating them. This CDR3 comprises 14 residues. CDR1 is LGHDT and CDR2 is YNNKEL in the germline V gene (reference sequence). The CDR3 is CASSQYLTGYTQYF. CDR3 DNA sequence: TGTGCCAGCAGCCAATATCTCACAGGGTATACGCAGTATTTT.